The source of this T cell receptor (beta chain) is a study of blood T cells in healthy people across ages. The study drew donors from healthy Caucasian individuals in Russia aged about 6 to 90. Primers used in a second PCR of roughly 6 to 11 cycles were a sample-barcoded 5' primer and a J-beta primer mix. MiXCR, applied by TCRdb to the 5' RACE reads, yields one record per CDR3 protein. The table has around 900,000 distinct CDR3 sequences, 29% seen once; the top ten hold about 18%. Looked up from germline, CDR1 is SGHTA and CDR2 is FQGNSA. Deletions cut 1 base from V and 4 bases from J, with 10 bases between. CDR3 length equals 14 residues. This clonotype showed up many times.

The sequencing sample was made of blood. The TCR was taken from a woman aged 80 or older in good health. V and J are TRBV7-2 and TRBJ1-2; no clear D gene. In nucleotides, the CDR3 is TGTGCCAGCAGCTTAGAAATCGGCGTCTATGGCTACACCTTC. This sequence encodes CASSLEIGVYGYTF.